The source of this T cell receptor beta chain is a study of cytomegalovirus exposure and HLA in healthy donors. Study-level findings and limits: Among CMV-associated TCR beta chains, most appeared HLA-restricted in a later analysis. Later on, an analysis tied around 17,000 TCR beta sequences to HLA alleles at 0.05 false discovery rate. TCR beta sequences reportedly predicted the HLA-A and HLA-B alleles of most subjects accurately.

The CDR3 is made up of 17 amino acids. V shed 2 bases and J shed 2 bases, with 15 bases lying between them. CDR1 and CDR2 (germline): SGHTA, FQGNSA. The PCR had 60 Vbeta and 13 Jbeta primers. Per the original data handling: Counted up in a later analysis, unique TCR beta chains came to about 83 million, with about 9.9 million shared. The protocol was immunoSEQ multiplex PCR, while the TCRdb copy is restricted to in-frame clones and leaves out a portion. The V and J calls and the clone size are those of that table, but D and trimming were determined from the DNA. This table has some 180,000 clones, 77% appearing once. For this clone: Its antigen is undetermined.

The origin of this receptor is a man aged 18 to 29 in good health and CMV-seronegative. Material for sequencing was PBMCs. The rearrangement links TRBV7-2 to TRBJ2-2; D is perhaps TRBD2 (7 bases). CDR3 amino acids: CASSLFNGGGNTGELFF. CDR3 in DNA: TGTGCCAGCAGCTTATTCAATGGCGGGGGCAACACCGGGGAGCTGTTTTTT.